This T cell receptor (beta chain) was profiled in a study of cytomegalovirus exposure and HLA in healthy donors. The PCR employed 60 Vbeta primers together with 13 Jbeta primers. Per the authors' pipeline: Later, an analysis found 75 million to 90 million unique TCR beta chains, and 9.5 million to 12 million of these were shared. The assay was immunoSEQ multiplex PCR, and TCRdb's table has in-frame clones only and misses some. V and J calls and clone size are as listed in that table; D and trimming were resolved from the DNA. The table lists around 170,000 clones, 65% to 85% of them singletons, with about 3.4% in the top ten. V lost 0 bases, J lost 6 bases, and 3 bases stayed unmatched. Germline CDR1 is SGHNT and CDR2 is YYREEE (reference sequence). The length of the CDR3 is 14 residues.

The chain is built from TRBV5-4 and TRBJ1-2; 9 nucleotides agree with TRBD1. Sequencing input: PBMCs. This receptor was identified in a woman aged 50 to 60 in good health and CMV-seropositive. The CDR3 bases are TGTGCCAGCAGCTTGGACAGGGGGCCAAATGGCTACACCTTC. As protein: CASSLDRGPNGYTF.